What follows are 2 T cell receptor beta chains derived from one specimen sequenced in a study of metastatic and nonmetastatic thyroid tumors. TCRdb re-analyzed the PCR reads through MiXCR. In the table there are around 41,000 clones, 3% to 3.5% of which are singletons. Every patient was untreated before thyroid surgery. The sample taken for sequencing was blood. The source is a female donor with papillary thyroid cancer or a benign thyroid nodule (not recorded which). Some clones in this sample may be carry-over from other donors' samples.

This clone was picked up a small number of times. The chain uses TRBV6-1 and TRBJ2-2; D unresolved. The CDR3 has 16 residues. Germline CDR1 MNHNS, CDR2 SASEGT. Trimming shortened V by 6 bases and J by 1 base, and 15 bases separated the two germline ends. The CDR3 sequence: CASRTLPQMNTGELFF. CDR3 DNA: TGTGCCAGCAGAACACTACCCCAAATGAACACCGGGGAGCTGTTTTTT.

This clone has ten or more counts. The CDR3 protein is CASSLGTGNTIYF. CDR3 DNA sequence: TGTGCCAGCAGCTTAGGCACTGGAAACACCATATATTTT. The chain has TRBV11-2 and TRBJ1-3; D unresolved. Germline V lookup: CDR1 SGHAT, CDR2 FQNNGV. CDR3 length: 13 amino acids. Trimming stripped 1 base from V and 2 bases from J, with 3 bases between.